This TCR beta chain was captured in a study of T cell changes during pregnancy in multiple sclerosis. Germline CDR1 SGHTA, CDR2 FQGNSA. The V and J ends lost 2 bases and 6 bases, in that order; junction bases with no gene match: 16. The CDR3 has 18 amino acids. Measured with immunoSEQ multiplex PCR; TCRdb has only the in-frame clones, and not every one. The sample has more than 70,000 clones; 91% are singletons. Sequences were derived from peripheral blood, sampled after pregnancy. V usage is TRBV7-2 and J usage is TRBJ2-7; 10 bases align to TRBD2. The clonotype originates from a female donor in good health, enrolled as a control in a pregnancy study. The CDR3, as DNA: TGTGCCAGCAGCTTAAATATCGGGTTACTAGCGGGGTGGAGCGAGCAGTACTTC. This sequence encodes CASSLNIGLLAGWSEQYF.